Following are 24 T cell receptor beta chains from one sample sequenced in a study of blood T cell repertoires in COVID-19. Sequencing used immunoSEQ multiplex PCR; TCRdb keeps in-frame clones, though not all of them. The data contain about 360,000 clones, around 87% of them singletons. Sequenced input: peripheral blood. The receptors were gathered from a human donor in a cohort sampled during active COVID-19.

V gene TRBV5-6 combines with J gene TRBJ1-5; D is perhaps TRBD1 (5 bases). CDR1 is SGHDT and CDR2 is YYEEEE in the germline V gene. V was clipped by 3 bases and J by 4 bases, with 20 bases between them. The CDR3 extends over 17 amino acids. CDR3 in amino acids: CASSSKIRGEVNQPQHF. For the CDR3, the DNA is TGTGCCAGCAGCTCGAAGATCCGGGGGGAAGTAAATCAGCCCCAGCATTTT. Filled out from reference TRBV5-6 and TRBJ1-5, the complete variable domain reads DAGVTQSPTHLIKTRGQQVTLRCSPKSGHDTVSWYQQALGQGPQFIFQYYEEEERQRGNFPDRFSGHQFPNYSSELNVNALLLGDSALYLCASSSKIRGEVNQPQHFGDGTRLSIL.

The rearrangement links TRBV7-8 to TRBJ2-2, with 7 nucleotides matching TRBD1. J lost 7 bases, V lost 5 bases, and 4 bases had no gene match. The CDR3 totals 13 residues. The germline V gene has CDR1 SGHVS and CDR2 FQNEAQ. As DNA, the CDR3 is TGTGCCAGCAGCCGGGACAGACTCGGGGAGCTGTTTTTT. Translated: CASSRDRLGELFF.

This clone was counted a single time. The rearrangement links TRBV5-6 to TRBJ2-3; TRBD2 agrees at 15 bases. Looked up from germline, CDR1 is SGHDT and CDR2 is YYEEEE. The CDR3 spans 19 residues. Germline trimming cut 3 bases from V and 5 bases from J; bases unmatched to any gene: 13. In DNA, the CDR3 is TGTGCCAGCAGCTCCTTCCGGACTAGCGGGAGGGCCGGAGGAGATACGCAGTATTTT. Residues: CASSSFRTSGRAGGDTQYF.

About this clone: This same CDR3 is encoded by further DNA sequences in the sample. The chain links TRBV5-1 to TRBJ2-7, with 12 bases aligning to TRBD1. Trimming removed 4 bases from V and 4 bases from J; junction bases left unmatched: 3. CDR1 is SGHRS and CDR2 is YFSETQ in the germline V gene. The CDR3 runs 14 residues. The DNA for the CDR3 is TGCGCCAGCAGCCCGGGACAGGGGGCTTACGAGCAGTACTTC. This sequence encodes CASSPGQGAYEQYF.

In this sample, this clone turned up a few times. The chain uses TRBV30 and TRBJ2-7; 9 bases fit TRBD2. Germline V gives CDR1 GTSNPN, CDR2 SVGIG (reference sequence). The CDR3 spans 14 residues. Losses at the gene ends were 2 bases for V and 4 bases for J; bases not matched to a gene: 6. CDR3 protein: CAWSQGGLAYEQYF. The CDR3 DNA is TGTGCCTGGAGTCAGGGGGGACTAGCTTACGAGCAGTACTTC.

The chain combines TRBV13 with TRBJ2-3; 7 bases are shared with TRBD2. J was trimmed by 0 bases and V by 5 bases; bases with no gene match: 17. CDR1 is PRHDT and CDR2 is FYEKMQ in the germline V gene (reference sequence). The length of the CDR3 is 19 residues. The CDR3 loop is CASSPPGVGGLQSTDTQYF. Here the CDR3 DNA reads TGTGCCAGCAGCCCACCCGGGGTTGGGGGACTACAGAGCACAGATACGCAGTATTTT.

This chain connects TRBV27 to TRBJ1-6, with D unclear. CDR1 is MNHEY and CDR2 is SMNVEV in the germline V gene (reference sequence). This CDR3 is 15 amino acids long. The V gene lost 6 bases and the J gene lost 6 bases, with 15 bases spanning the gap. Here the CDR3 reads CASSLGGVGNSPLHF. CDR3 nucleotides: TGTGCCAGCAGCCTCGGCGGGGTTGGTAATTCACCCCTCCACTTT.

The chain uses TRBV5-1 and TRBJ1-1, with D tentatively TRBD1 (5 bases). Trimming pared 6 bases from V and 0 bases from J, leaving 18 bases between. CDR3 length: 16 amino acids. Germline-derived CDR1 and CDR2 are SGHRS and YFSETQ. The CDR3 region is CASTPEGPHMNTEAFF. The CDR3 coding sequence is TGCGCCAGCACCCCGGAGGGACCGCACATGAACACTGAAGCTTTCTTT.

Ten or more counts support this clone. This CDR3 is CASSGDRPLNPLHF. The CDR3 bases are TGTGCCAGCAGCGGGGACAGGCCTCTGAATCCCCTCCACTTT. The V call is TRBV28, the J call TRBJ1-6; 8 nucleotides match TRBD1. The CDR3 sequence is 14 residues long. The J segment lost 13 bases and the V segment lost 6 bases, leaving 11 bases of the junction unmatched. The germline V gene encodes CDR1 MDHEN and CDR2 SYDVKM.

This clone was detected ten times or more. Mismatch with germline at one junction end may stem from a read error. The rearrangement joins TRBV4-1 to TRBJ2-7, with TRBD1 as a possible D gene (5 bases). This CDR3 comprises 15 residues. Germline assignment: CDR1 MGHRA and CDR2 YSYEKL. The CDR3 bases are TGCGCCAGCAGCCAAGATTCAAGCAGGGCCTACGGGCAGTACTTC. Protein sequence: CASSQDSSRAYGQYF.

The chain has TRBV6-1 and TRBJ1-2; 9 nucleotides line up with TRBD1. The V gene's germline CDR1 is MNHNS and CDR2 SASEGT. The CDR3 runs to 17 residues. J lost 7 bases, V lost 2 bases, and 14 bases had no gene match. The CDR3 sequence is CASSESNWGDRARGYTF. DNA of the CDR3: TGTGCCAGCAGTGAAAGTAATTGGGGGGACAGGGCCCGTGGCTACACCTTC.

The CDR3 coding sequence is TGTGCCAGCAGCGCCGGGGGACAGCACAATGAGCAGTTCTTC. This codes for CASSAGGQHNEQFF. This chain joins TRBV9 and TRBJ2-1, with D possibly matching TRBD1 (7 bases). Germline assignment: CDR1 SGDLS and CDR2 YYNGEE. V lost 3 bases, J lost 5 bases, and 12 bases lay in between. This CDR3 region has 14 residues.

The chain is built from TRBV19 and TRBJ2-1; no reliable D call. V gave up 9 bases and J gave up 10 bases, with 16 bases separating them. Germline CDR1 reads LNHDA; CDR2 reads SQIVND (reference sequence). CDR3 length: 12 residues. The CDR3 reads CASQVPPGEQFF. The CDR3, as DNA: TGTGCCAGCCAGGTACCCCCTGGGGAGCAGTTCTTC.

The chain uses TRBV7-9 and TRBJ2-1; D may be TRBD1 (6 bases). Germline CDR1 and CDR2: SEHNR and FQNEAQ (reference sequence). Trimming removed 2 bases at V and 7 bases at J, with 12 bases between. CDR3 length equals 14 residues. The CDR3 bases are TGTGCCAGCAGCTTACAAGGGGGAAGGAATGAGCAGTTCTTC. Protein product: CASSLQGGRNEQFF.

The chain links TRBV28 to TRBJ1-3, with D possibly matching TRBD1 (6 bases). Germline V gene lookup returns CDR1 MDHEN and CDR2 SYDVKM. The V end lost 6 bases, the J end lost 3 bases, and 18 bases lay between the germline ends. The CDR3 is 16 amino acids. This chain's CDR3 is CASRVRGITRGNTIYF. In DNA form, the CDR3 reads TGTGCCAGCAGGGTTAGGGGGATAACTCGTGGAAACACCATATATTTT.

The chain is built from TRBV19 and TRBJ1-1; a possible D gene is TRBD1 (6 bases). This CDR3 is built from 14 residues. V lost 7 bases to trimming and J lost 4 bases, with 16 bases between them. Germline-derived CDR1 and CDR2 are LNHDA and SQIVND (reference sequence). This CDR3 reads CASITDRDSTEAFF. The CDR3 region has the DNA TGTGCCAGTATCACGGACAGAGACAGCACTGAAGCTTTCTTT.

This chain links TRBV4-2 with TRBJ2-7, with TRBD2 as a possible D gene (5 bases). V lost 1 base, J lost 0 bases, and 13 bases lay in between. Germline assignment: CDR1 LGHNA and CDR2 YNFKEQ. The CDR3 covers 16 residues. CDR3 protein: CASSQGVEASSYEQYF. CDR3 nucleotides: TGTGCCAGCAGCCAAGGGGTGGAGGCCAGCTCCTACGAGCAGTACTTC.

The chain is built from TRBV5-4 and TRBJ1-6; 11 positions agree with TRBD1. The junction had 13 bases not matched to a gene; V was cut back by 1 base and J by 7 bases. The germline V gene encodes CDR1 SGHNT and CDR2 YYREEE (reference sequence). The CDR3 covers 19 residues. The CDR3 DNA reads as TGTGCCAGCAGCTTGAGGACAGGGGGCGCGGGGACGAGGAATTCACCCCTCCACTTT. Protein: CASSLRTGGAGTRNSPLHF. Supplemented by reference TRBV5-4 and TRBJ1-6, the full variable domain reads ETGVTQSPTHLIKTRGQQVTLRCSSQSGHNTVSWYQQALGQGPQFIFQYYREEENGRGNFPPRFSGLQFPNYSSELNVNALELDDSALYLCASSLRTGGAGTRNSPLHFGNGTRLTVT.

This chain uses TRBV7-2 with TRBJ2-7; 9 bases fit TRBD2. The germline V gene has CDR1 SGHTA and CDR2 FQGNSA. CDR3 length: 18 residues. With 5 bases clipped from V and 5 bases from J, the junction kept 19 bases outside the gene matches. The CDR3 is CASSLRDASAGGGNEQYF. CDR3 in DNA: TGTGCCAGCAGCCTGAGGGACGCTTCCGCGGGGGGGGGAAACGAGCAGTACTTC. The entire variable domain, with the rest obtained from reference TRBV7-2 and TRBJ2-7, is as follows: GAGVSQSPSNKVTEKGKDVELRCDPISGHTALYWYRQSLGQGLEFLIYFQGNSAPDKSGLPSDRFSAERTGGSVSTLTIQRTQQEDSAVYLCASSLRDASAGGGNEQYFGPGTRLTVT.

The chain has TRBV11-2 and TRBJ2-7; a weak D match, TRBD2 (5 bases). Germline V gene sequence: CDR1 SGHAT, CDR2 FQNNGV. The V end was cut by 0 bases, the J end by 3 bases, with 12 bases between. This CDR3 spans 15 amino acids. CDR3 DNA sequence: TGTGCCAGCAGCTTAGAGGACTTGCGGAACTACGAGCAGTACTTC. Protein product: CASSLEDLRNYEQYF.

The chain is built from TRBV6-5 and TRBJ2-7, with 8 positions matching TRBD2. CDR3 length equals 16 residues. J gave up 1 base and V 0 bases, and 5 bases lay outside the gene matches. The germline CDR1 and CDR2 sequences are MNHEY and SVGAGI. CDR3 nucleotides: TGTGCCAGCAGTTACTCTAGCGGGGAAGCGTCCTACGAGCAGTACTTC. Its translation is CASSYSSGEASYEQYF.

This clone was observed a few times. The chain joins TRBV4-2 to TRBJ1-5, with a weak D call TRBD1 (5 bases). The CDR3 consists of 12 residues. Trimming took 4 bases from V and 14 from J, leaving 15 bases between them. Per germline, CDR1 LGHNA and CDR2 YNFKEQ. The CDR3 loop is CASSRPRRTKHF. The CDR3 DNA reads as TGTGCCAGCAGCCGCCCTAGACGGACAAAGCATTTT.

In this sample, this clone turned up a few times. V usage is TRBV19 and J usage is TRBJ1-1; 9 bases match TRBD1. CDR3 length: 15 amino acids. The ends lost 0 bases at V and 11 bases at J; junction bases unmatched: 10. The germline gives CDR1 LNHDA, CDR2 SQIVND (reference sequence). The CDR3 protein is CASSIDGTGGYSAFF. As DNA, the CDR3 is TGTGCCAGTAGTATAGATGGAACAGGGGGCTATTCGGCTTTCTTT. Complete variable domain (other parts from reference TRBV19 and TRBJ1-1): DGGITQSPKYLFRKEGQNVTLSCEQNLNHDAMYWYRQDPGQGLRLIYYSQIVNDFQKGDIAEGYSVSREKKESFPLTVTSAQKNPTAFYLCASSIDGTGGYSAFFGQGTRLTVV.

This clone occurred once. DNA of the CDR3: TGTGCCAGCAGCTCAGGACTAGCGGGGGCCGGGGAAGAGACCCAGTACTTC. It specifies CASSSGLAGAGEETQYF. The chain joins TRBV5-4 to TRBJ2-5; 13 nucleotides line up with TRBD2. The CDR3 has 17 residues. The trim removed 3 bases at V and 3 bases at J, leaving 8 bases unmatched. Germline CDR1 and CDR2: SGHNT and YYREEE (reference sequence). Combining the CDR3 with reference TRBV5-4 and TRBJ2-5 gives the whole variable domain ETGVTQSPTHLIKTRGQQVTLRCSSQSGHNTVSWYQQALGQGPQFIFQYYREEENGRGNFPPRFSGLQFPNYSSELNVNALELDDSALYLCASSSGLAGAGEETQYFGPGTRLLVL.